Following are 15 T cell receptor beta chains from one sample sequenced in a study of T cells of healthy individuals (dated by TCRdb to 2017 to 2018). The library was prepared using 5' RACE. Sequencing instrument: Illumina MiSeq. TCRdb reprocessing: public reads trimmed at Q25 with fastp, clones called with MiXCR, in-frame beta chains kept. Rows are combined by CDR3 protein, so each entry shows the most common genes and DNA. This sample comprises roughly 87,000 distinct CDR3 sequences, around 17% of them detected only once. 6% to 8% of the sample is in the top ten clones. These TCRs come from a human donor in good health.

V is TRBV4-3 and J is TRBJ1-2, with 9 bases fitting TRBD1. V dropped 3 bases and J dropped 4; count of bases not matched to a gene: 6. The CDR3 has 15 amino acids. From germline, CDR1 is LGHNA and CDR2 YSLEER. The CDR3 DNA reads TGCGCCAGCAGCCATCCGGGACAGGGACCCTATGGCTACACCTTC. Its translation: CASSHPGQGPYGYTF.

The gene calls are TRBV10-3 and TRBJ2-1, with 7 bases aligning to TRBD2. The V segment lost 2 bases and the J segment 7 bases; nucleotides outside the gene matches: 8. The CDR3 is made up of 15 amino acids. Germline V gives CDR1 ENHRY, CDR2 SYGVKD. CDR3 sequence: CAISETRDYSNEQFF. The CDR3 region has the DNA TGTGCCATCAGTGAGACCCGGGACTACTCAAATGAGCAGTTCTTC.

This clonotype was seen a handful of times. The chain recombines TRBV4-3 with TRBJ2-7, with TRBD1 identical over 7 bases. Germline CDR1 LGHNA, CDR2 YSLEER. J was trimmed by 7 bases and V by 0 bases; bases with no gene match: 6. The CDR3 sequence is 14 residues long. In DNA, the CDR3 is TGCGCCAGCAGCCAAGATCCAAGGGGGCGAGAGCAGTACTTC. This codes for CASSQDPRGREQYF.

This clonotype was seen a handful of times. The CDR3, as DNA: TGTGCCAGGGGGAAGAAGCGGGGTTCTAGCACAGATACGCAGTATTTT. Amino acids: CARGKKRGSSTDTQYF. The V call is TRBV27, the J call TRBJ2-3; 7 bases are a match to TRBD2. Germline lookup yields CDR1 MNHEY and CDR2 SMNVEV (reference sequence). With 9 bases clipped from V and 0 bases from J, the junction kept 12 bases outside the gene matches. CDR3 length: 16 residues.

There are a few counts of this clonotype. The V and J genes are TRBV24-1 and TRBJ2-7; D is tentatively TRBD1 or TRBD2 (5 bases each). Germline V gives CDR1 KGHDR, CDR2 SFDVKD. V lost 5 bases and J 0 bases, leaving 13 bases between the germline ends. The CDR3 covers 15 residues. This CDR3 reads CATSARPGPSYEQYF. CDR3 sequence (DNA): TGTGCCACCAGTGCGAGACCGGGACCCTCCTACGAGCAGTACTTC.

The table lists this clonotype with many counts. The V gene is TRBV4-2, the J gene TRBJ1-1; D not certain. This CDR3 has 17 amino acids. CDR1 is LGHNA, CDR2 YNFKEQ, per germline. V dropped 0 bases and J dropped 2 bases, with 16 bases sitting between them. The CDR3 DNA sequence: TGTGCCAGCAGCCAAGATGACTCTCTGGCCTATAACACTGAAGCTTTCTTT. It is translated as CASSQDDSLAYNTEAFF.

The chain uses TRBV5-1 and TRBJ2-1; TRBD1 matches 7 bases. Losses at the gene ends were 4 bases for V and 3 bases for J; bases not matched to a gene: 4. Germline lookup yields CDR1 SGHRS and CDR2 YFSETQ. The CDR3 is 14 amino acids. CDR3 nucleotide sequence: TGCGCCAGCAGCAGAGGGACAGACTACAATGAGCAGTTCTTC. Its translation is CASSRGTDYNEQFF.

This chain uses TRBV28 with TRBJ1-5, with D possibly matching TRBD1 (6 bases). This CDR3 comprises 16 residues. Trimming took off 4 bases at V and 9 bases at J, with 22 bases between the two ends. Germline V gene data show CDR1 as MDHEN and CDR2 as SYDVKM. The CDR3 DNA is TGTGCCAGCAGTTCCAACCCAGAAAGGACAGCAGGGCCCCAGCATTTT. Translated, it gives CASSSNPERTAGPQHF.

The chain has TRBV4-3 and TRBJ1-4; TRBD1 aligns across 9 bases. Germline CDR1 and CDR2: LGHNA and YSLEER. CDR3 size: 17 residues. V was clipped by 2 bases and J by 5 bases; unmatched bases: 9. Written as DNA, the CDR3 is TGCGCCAGCAGCCAATCCGGGCCAGGGACAGGGAATGAAAAACTGTTTTTT. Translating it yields CASSQSGPGTGNEKLFF.

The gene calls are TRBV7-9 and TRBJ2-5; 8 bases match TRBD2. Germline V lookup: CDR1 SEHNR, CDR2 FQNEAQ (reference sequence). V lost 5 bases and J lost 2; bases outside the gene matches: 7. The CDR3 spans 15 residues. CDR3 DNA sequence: TGTGCCAGCAGCCGAGCGGGGGCCCTACAAGAGACCCAGTACTTC. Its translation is CASSRAGALQETQYF. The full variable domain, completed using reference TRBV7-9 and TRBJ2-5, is DTGVSQNPRHKITKRGQNVTFRCDPISEHNRLYWYRQTLGQGPEFLTYFQNEAQLEKSRLLSDRFSAERPKGSFSTLEIQRTEQGDSAMYLCASSRAGALQETQYFGPGTRLLVL.

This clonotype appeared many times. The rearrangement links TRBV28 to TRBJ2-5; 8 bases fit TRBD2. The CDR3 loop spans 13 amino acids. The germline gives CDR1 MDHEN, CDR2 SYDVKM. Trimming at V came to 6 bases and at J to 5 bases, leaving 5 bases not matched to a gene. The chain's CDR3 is CASRYTSGETQYF. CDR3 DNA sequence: TGTGCCAGCAGATACACTAGCGGCGAGACCCAGTACTTC.

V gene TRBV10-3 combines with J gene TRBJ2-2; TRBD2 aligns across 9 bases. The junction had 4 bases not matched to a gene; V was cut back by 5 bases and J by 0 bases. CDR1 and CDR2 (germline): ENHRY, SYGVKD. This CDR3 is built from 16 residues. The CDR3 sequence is CAISPAGGTNTGELFF. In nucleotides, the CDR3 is TGTGCCATCAGTCCAGCGGGGGGAACGAACACCGGGGAGCTGTTTTTT.

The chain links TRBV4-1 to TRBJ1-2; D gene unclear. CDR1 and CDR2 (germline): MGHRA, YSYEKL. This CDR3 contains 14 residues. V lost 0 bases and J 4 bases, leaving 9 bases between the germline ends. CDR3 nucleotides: TGCGCCAGCAGCCAAGATAAAACGGGCTATGGCTACACCTTC. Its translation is CASSQDKTGYGYTF.

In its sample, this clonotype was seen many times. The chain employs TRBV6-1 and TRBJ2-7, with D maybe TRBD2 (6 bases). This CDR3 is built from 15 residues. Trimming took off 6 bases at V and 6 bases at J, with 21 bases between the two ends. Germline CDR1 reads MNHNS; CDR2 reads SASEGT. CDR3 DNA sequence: TGTGCCAGCAGGGGAGAACATTCCCTCGGGGGCGAGCAGTACTTC. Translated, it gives CASRGEHSLGGEQYF.

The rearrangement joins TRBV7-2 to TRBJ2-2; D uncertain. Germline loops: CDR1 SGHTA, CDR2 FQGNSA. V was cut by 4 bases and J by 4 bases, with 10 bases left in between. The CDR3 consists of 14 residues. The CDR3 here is CASSSNTFTGELFF. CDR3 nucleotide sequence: TGTGCCAGCAGCTCTAACACCTTCACCGGGGAGCTGTTTTTT.